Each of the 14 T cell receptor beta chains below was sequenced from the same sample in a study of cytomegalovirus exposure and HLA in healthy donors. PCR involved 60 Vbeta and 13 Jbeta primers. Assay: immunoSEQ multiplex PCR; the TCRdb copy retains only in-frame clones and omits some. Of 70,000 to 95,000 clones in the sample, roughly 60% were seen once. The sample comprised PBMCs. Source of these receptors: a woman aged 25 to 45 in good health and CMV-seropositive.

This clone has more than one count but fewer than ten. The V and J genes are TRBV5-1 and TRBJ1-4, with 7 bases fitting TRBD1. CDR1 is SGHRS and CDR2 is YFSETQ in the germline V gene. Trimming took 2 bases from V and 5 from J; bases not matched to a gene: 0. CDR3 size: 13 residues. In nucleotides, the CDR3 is TGCGCCAGCAGCTTACAGGGGAATGAAAAACTGTTTTTT. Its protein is CASSLQGNEKLFF.

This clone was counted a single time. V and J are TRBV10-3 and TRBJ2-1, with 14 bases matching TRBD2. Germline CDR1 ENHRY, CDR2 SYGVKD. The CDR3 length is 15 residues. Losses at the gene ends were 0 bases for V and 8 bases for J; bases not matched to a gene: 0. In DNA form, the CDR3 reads TGTGCCATCAGTGAGTCGACTAGCGGGGGGGATGAGCAGTTCTTC. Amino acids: CAISESTSGGDEQFF.

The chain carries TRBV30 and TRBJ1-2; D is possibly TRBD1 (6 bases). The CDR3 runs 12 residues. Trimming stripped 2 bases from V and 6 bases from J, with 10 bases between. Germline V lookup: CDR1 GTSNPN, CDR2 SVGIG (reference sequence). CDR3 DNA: TGTGCCTGGAGTTACAGGGCGGATGGCTACACCTTC. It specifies CAWSYRADGYTF.

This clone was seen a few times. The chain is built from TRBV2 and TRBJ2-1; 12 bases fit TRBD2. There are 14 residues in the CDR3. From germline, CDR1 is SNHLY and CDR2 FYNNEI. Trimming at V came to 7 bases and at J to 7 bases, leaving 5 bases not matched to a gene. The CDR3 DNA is TGTGCCAGCAAGACTAGCGGGGGAACTAATGAGCAGTTCTTC. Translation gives CASKTSGGTNEQFF.

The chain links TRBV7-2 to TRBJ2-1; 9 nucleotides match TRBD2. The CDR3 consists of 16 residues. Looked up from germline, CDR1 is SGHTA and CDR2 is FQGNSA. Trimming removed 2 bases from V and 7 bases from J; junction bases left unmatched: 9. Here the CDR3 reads CASSLQAGGRRNEQFF. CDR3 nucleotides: TGTGCCAGCAGCTTACAGGCGGGGGGGCGTAGGAATGAGCAGTTCTTC.

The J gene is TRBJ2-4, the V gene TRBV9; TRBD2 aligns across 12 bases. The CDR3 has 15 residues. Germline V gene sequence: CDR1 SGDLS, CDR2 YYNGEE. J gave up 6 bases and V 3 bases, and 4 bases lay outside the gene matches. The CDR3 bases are TGTGCCAGCAGCGGACAACTAGCGGGGGGAAACATTCAGTACTTC. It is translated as CASSGQLAGGNIQYF.

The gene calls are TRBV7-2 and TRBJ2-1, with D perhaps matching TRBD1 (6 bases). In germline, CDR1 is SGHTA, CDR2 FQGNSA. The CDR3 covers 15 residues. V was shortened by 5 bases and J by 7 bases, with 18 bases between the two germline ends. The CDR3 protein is CASSVRPGDRNEQFF. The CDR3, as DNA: TGTGCCAGCAGCGTCAGGCCAGGGGATCGTAATGAGCAGTTCTTC.

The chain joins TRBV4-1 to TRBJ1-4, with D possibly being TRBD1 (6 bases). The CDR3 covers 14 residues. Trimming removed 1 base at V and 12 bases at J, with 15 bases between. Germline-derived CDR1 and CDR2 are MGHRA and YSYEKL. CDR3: CASSQGGPTGELFF. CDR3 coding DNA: TGCGCCAGCAGCCAAGGGGGGCCCACGGGTGAACTGTTTTTT.

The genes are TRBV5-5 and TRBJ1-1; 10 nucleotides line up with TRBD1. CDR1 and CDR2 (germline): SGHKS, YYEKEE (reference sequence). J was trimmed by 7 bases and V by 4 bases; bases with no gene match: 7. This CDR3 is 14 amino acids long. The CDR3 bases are TGTGCCAGCAGCGGACAGGGGGAAGGTTATGAAGCTTTCTTT. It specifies CASSGQGEGYEAFF.

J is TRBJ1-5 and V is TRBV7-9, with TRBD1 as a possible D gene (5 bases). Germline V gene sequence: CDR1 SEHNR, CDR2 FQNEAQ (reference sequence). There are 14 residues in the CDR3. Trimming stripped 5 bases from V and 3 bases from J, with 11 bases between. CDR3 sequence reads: CASSPGGVNQPQHF. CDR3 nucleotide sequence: TGTGCCAGCAGCCCCGGGGGTGTCAATCAGCCCCAGCATTTT.

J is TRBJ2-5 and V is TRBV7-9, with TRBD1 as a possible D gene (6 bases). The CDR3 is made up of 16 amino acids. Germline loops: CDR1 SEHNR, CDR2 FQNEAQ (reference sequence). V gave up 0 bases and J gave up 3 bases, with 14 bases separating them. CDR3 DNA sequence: TGTGCCAGCAGCTTAGCTCGGGCACAGGGTAAAGAGACCCAGTACTTC. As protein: CASSLARAQGKETQYF.

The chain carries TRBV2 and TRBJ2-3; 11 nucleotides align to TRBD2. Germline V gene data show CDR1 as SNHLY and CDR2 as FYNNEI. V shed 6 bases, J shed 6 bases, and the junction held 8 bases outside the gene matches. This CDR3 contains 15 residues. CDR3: CASSVLAGGSDTQYF. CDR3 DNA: TGTGCCAGCAGCGTTCTAGCGGGGGGATCGGATACGCAGTATTTT.

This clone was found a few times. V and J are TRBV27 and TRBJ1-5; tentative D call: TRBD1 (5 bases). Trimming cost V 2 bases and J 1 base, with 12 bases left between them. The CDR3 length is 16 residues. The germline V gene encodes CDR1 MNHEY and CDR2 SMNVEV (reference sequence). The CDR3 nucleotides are TGTGCCAGCAGTTTAGCAGGGCAGGTGAGCAATCAGCCCCAGCATTTT. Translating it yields CASSLAGQVSNQPQHF.

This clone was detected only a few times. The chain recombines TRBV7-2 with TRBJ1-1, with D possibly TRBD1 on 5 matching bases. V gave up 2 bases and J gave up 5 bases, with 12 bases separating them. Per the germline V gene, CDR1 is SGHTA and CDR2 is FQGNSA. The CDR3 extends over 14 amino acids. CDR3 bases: TGTGCCAGCAGCTTACAAAACCAGGGAACTGAAGCTTTCTTT. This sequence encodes CASSLQNQGTEAFF.